The text below deals with one T cell receptor (beta chain). Its antigen has not been determined. Base quality data are lacking; no much larger clone is found one base away. Each collaborating institution followed its own protocols to collect whole blood in K2EDTA tubes. Collaborator samples were shipped for TCRbeta analysis as frozen whole blood, isolated PBMCs, or DNA extracted from either sample type. This sample was taken from a study of blood T cell repertoires in COVID-19 (dated by TCRdb to the early 2020s). About the full investigation: Samples from collaborators originated in the United States, Italy and Spain and spanned both the acute and convalescent phases of COVID-19. The repertoires were released in a freely available public database intended as a resource for research on the immune response to SARS-CoV-2. The prospective study material was composed of cDNA or gDNA derived from T cells, B-cell-depleted T cells, or PBMCs. A de-identified subject ID, COVID-19 status, age in years and sex were almost always included in the sample metadata. The dataset comprised deeply sampled blood TCRbeta repertoires from subjects exposed to, actively infected with, or recovered from COVID-19. Samples were obtained from the ongoing ImmuneRACE study (first 160 participants) and from over a thousand subjects provided by 6 global collaborators. Where available, HLA class I and class II types were obtained from metadata supplied by the sample provider rather than from assay-based typing.

Here V drops 3 bases and J drops 5 bases, and the junction holds 14 bases not matched to any gene. From the germline V gene, CDR1 is SQVTM and CDR2 is ANQGSEA. Reading from cysteine to phenylalanine, the CDR3 counts 16 amino acids. Of all the DNA, just the CDR3 is kept, 48 bases in frame from base 1. The immunoSEQ Assay, a bias-controlled multiplex PCR, was used to amplify TCRbeta CDR3 regions from genomic DNA. Per the original workflow: The number of nucleated cells in each sample was estimated by amplification of reference gene primers within the assay. To quantify the absolute abundance of each unique TCRbeta CDR3 rearrangement, sequence reads were collapsed and filtered. Productive Simpson clonality was computed per sample as the square root of Simpson's diversity index over productive rearrangements. Sourced from immuneACCESS, this table was stored by TCRdb with only in-frame sequences that have V and J called. A share of the clones is absent; for the studies checked, an unresolved V gene accounts for under half, and the remainder has no known explanation. That table supplies the V and J calls and clone size; D and trimming were determined from the DNA. Across this sample there are 90,000 to 120,000 clones, with 80% to 95% seen only once. The top ten hold roughly 1.2% of the sample.

The full study reports these points: The quantity of clinical and demographic metadata differed by source and by participant and was supplied without curation.

The chain is made from TRBV29-1 and TRBJ2-5; the junction holds 8 bases that match TRBD2. Sequenced sample: peripheral blood. This TCR was recovered from a woman in her 30s with acute or convalescent COVID-19. CDR3 protein: CSVDWLGGGPRETQYF. In nucleotides, the sequence is TGCAGCGTTGATTGGCTCGGGGGGGGCCCGAGGGAGACCCAGTACTTC.